Following are 25 T cell receptor beta chains from one sample sequenced in a study of cytomegalovirus exposure and HLA in healthy donors. 13 Jbeta primers and 60 Vbeta primers were used for the PCR. Some clones are missing from TCRdb's copy, which holds only in-frame ones; the method was immunoSEQ multiplex PCR. The table records about 180,000 clones, 70% to 80% of them present only once. Sequenced material: PBMCs. These TCRs come from a woman between 55 and 75 years old in good health and CMV-seropositive.

Points on this clone: This specimen includes other DNA sequences encoding the same CDR3. The chain is built from TRBV19 and TRBJ2-5, with a weak D call TRBD2 (5 bases). Per the germline V gene, CDR1 is LNHDA and CDR2 is SQIVND (reference sequence). V lost 4 bases to trimming and J lost 5 bases, with 11 bases between them. The CDR3 contains 13 residues. CDR3 DNA: TGTGCCAGTAGTACACACCCGGGGGAGACCCAGTACTTC. Translation gives CASSTHPGETQYF.

The V call is TRBV28, the J call TRBJ2-7, with TRBD2 identical over 11 bases. Germline CDR1 MDHEN, CDR2 SYDVKM. The CDR3 length is 14 residues. After removal of 6 bases from V and 7 bases from J, the junction contained 8 bases not matched to a gene. The CDR3 protein is CASRLSGRAWEQYF. Here the CDR3 DNA reads TGTGCCAGCAGGCTTAGCGGGAGGGCCTGGGAGCAGTACTTC. Full variable domain (missing parts from reference TRBV28 and TRBJ2-7): DVKVTQSSRYLVKRTGEKVFLECVQDMDHENMFWYRQDPGLGLRLIYFSYDVKMKEKGDIPEGYSVSREKKERFSLILESASTNQTSMYLCASRLSGRAWEQYFGPGTRLTVT.

This clone appeared a single time. The CDR3 DNA is TGCGCCAGCAGCCCAGTACCGTTTGATACGCAGTATTTT. Residues: CASSPVPFDTQYF. The chain has TRBV5-1 and TRBJ2-3; D gene unclear. Germline CDR1 and CDR2: SGHRS and YFSETQ. CDR3 length: 13 residues. V was cut by 4 bases and J by 6 bases, with 12 bases left in between.

The chain recombines TRBV4-1 with TRBJ1-5; D is unclear. V lost 4 bases, J lost 4 bases, and 14 bases lay in between. This CDR3 spans 15 amino acids. Germline V gene sequence: CDR1 MGHRA, CDR2 YSYEKL. The CDR3 here is CASSLTTGRNQPQHF. For the CDR3, the DNA is TGCGCCAGCAGCCTAACGACTGGTCGGAATCAGCCCCAGCATTTT.

This chain connects TRBV4-2 to TRBJ2-1; D unresolved. Trimming left V 1 base short and J 1 base short, with 8 bases between. Germline V gene lookup returns CDR1 LGHNA and CDR2 YNFKEQ. This CDR3 spans 15 amino acids. The CDR3 DNA sequence: TGTGCCAGCAGCCAAGGGTCGCGATCCTACAATGAGCAGTTCTTC. Amino acid sequence: CASSQGSRSYNEQFF.

The chain joins TRBV6-6 to TRBJ2-7; tentative D call: TRBD2 (5 bases). V was trimmed by 2 bases and J by 7 bases, leaving 12 bases between them. CDR3 length equals 13 residues. Germline CDR1 reads MNHNY; CDR2 reads SVGAGI (reference sequence). The CDR3 loop reads CASSYGTSGEQYF. The CDR3 DNA sequence: TGTGCCAGCAGTTACGGTACTAGTGGGGAGCAGTACTTC.

As regards this clone: One end of the junction does not line up with germline, which may come from a read error. This chain connects TRBV9 to TRBJ1-6; D unresolved. Germline V gene sequence: CDR1 SGDLS, CDR2 YYNGEE. The CDR3 contains 15 residues. The CDR3 sequence is CASSVDGRGHSPPHF. CDR3 coding DNA: TGTGCCAGCAGCGTAGACGGGAGAGGCCATTCACCCCCCCACTTT.

The J gene is TRBJ2-7, the V gene TRBV2, with TRBD2 matching over 10 bases. Germline trimming cut 7 bases from V and 3 bases from J; bases unmatched to any gene: 9. The CDR3 is made up of 15 amino acids. Germline CDR1 SNHLY, CDR2 FYNNEI. CDR3 sequence reads: CASTEGTSGDYEQYF. The CDR3 nucleotides are TGTGCCAGCACCGAAGGTACTAGCGGGGACTACGAGCAGTACTTC.

CDR3 in amino acids: CASSLSLKRGGIAGELFF. DNA for the CDR3: TGTGCCAGCAGTTTATCTCTCAAGCGGGGGGGCATAGCCGGGGAGCTGTTTTTT. The V gene is TRBV27, the J gene TRBJ2-2; 10 bases line up with TRBD2. The junction had 10 bases not matched to a gene; V was cut back by 0 bases and J by 6 bases. The CDR3 is made up of 18 amino acids. In germline, CDR1 is MNHEY, CDR2 SMNVEV (reference sequence).

The chain links TRBV7-2 to TRBJ2-3, with TRBD2 matching 9 bases. The CDR3 covers 16 residues. Germline CDR1 is SGHTA and CDR2 is FQGNSA. V lost 5 bases and J lost 4; bases outside the gene matches: 10. The CDR3 nucleotides read TGTGCCAGCAGCCTAATAGCGGGGGTGCTTGCAGATACGCAGTATTTT. Encoded protein: CASSLIAGVLADTQYF.

This clone was counted between two and nine times. The gene calls are TRBV11-3 and TRBJ1-6; weak D call: TRBD1 (6 bases). Per the germline V gene, CDR1 is SGHNT and CDR2 is YENEEA. The V gene lost 0 bases and the J gene lost 9 bases, with 18 bases spanning the gap. This CDR3 comprises 17 residues. The CDR3 nucleotides are TGTGCCAGCAGCTTAGATAGGGGGTTCTATGCGGGTTCACCCCTCCACTTT. Protein product: CASSLDRGFYAGSPLHF.

The rearrangement uses TRBV28 and TRBJ2-1, with TRBD1 matching 8 bases. Germline CDR1 is MDHEN and CDR2 is SYDVKM. The CDR3 contains 14 residues. J lost 6 bases, V lost 3 bases, and 4 bases had no gene match. The CDR3 region has the DNA TGTGCCAGCAGTTTGAGGACAGGGTCCAATGAGCAGTTCTTC. Translation: CASSLRTGSNEQFF.

The chain uses TRBV5-1 and TRBJ1-3; D remains ambiguous. CDR1 and CDR2 from the germline V gene are SGHRS and YFSETQ. CDR3 length: 14 residues. V was cut by 7 bases and J by 0 bases, with 11 bases left in between. CDR3 nucleotide sequence: TGCGCCAGCGGGCCGGGGAGCTCTGGAAACACCATATATTTT. It codes for CASGPGSSGNTIYF.

The chain couples TRBV7-3 to TRBJ2-4; TRBD2 might be the D (6 bases). This CDR3 spans 15 amino acids. V shed 5 bases and J shed 1 base, with 12 bases lying between them. Looked up from germline, CDR1 is SGHTA and CDR2 is FQGTGA. The chain's CDR3 is CASSQVAGAKNIQYF. Written as DNA, the CDR3 is TGTGCCAGCAGCCAGGTTGCGGGGGCCAAAAACATTCAGTACTTC.

The rearrangement joins TRBV19 to TRBJ1-5; TRBD1 matches at 7 bases. Trimming cost V 0 bases and J 3 bases; bases outside gene matches: 5. The CDR3 sequence is 16 residues long. Looked up from germline, CDR1 is LNHDA and CDR2 is SQIVND (reference sequence). The CDR3 DNA reads TGTGCCAGTAGTATAGACAGGGGGTACAACAATCAGCCCCAGCATTTT. This gives the protein CASSIDRGYNNQPQHF.

The chain has TRBV18 and TRBJ1-1; D gene unclear. Germline CDR1 KGHSH, CDR2 LQKENI. CDR3 length: 15 residues. V was clipped by 3 bases and J by 3 bases, with 14 bases between them. The CDR3 bases are TGTGCCAGCTCACCCCCCGTCGGGTCGGACACTGAAGCTTTCTTT. Protein sequence: CASSPPVGSDTEAFF.

The chain couples TRBV19 to TRBJ1-5; D unresolved. The CDR3 runs 15 residues. Per the germline V gene, CDR1 is LNHDA and CDR2 is SQIVND (reference sequence). The ends were cut back, 6 bases at V and 3 bases at J, with 15 bases in the middle. CDR3 bases: TGTGCCAGTAGAATGGGTACAGTGAACAATCAGCCCCAGCATTTT. It encodes CASRMGTVNNQPQHF. Full variable domain (missing parts from reference TRBV19 and TRBJ1-5): DGGITQSPKYLFRKEGQNVTLSCEQNLNHDAMYWYRQDPGQGLRLIYYSQIVNDFQKGDIAEGYSVSREKKESFPLTVTSAQKNPTAFYLCASRMGTVNNQPQHFGDGTRLSIL.

The CDR3: CSVDDRLEEAFF. The CDR3 coding sequence is TGCAGCGTCGACGACAGGCTAGAAGAAGCTTTCTTT. The chain is built from TRBV29-1 and TRBJ1-1, with D possibly being TRBD1 (6 bases). CDR1 is SQVTM and CDR2 is ANQGSEA in the germline V gene. The CDR3 runs to 12 residues. V dropped 6 bases and J dropped 8 bases, with 16 bases sitting between them.

The rearrangement links TRBV5-1 to TRBJ2-7; D possibly corresponds to TRBD2 (7 bases). The CDR3 sequence is 15 residues long. Trimming removed 5 bases from V and 3 bases from J, with 18 bases in between. In germline, CDR1 is SGHRS, CDR2 YFSETQ. CDR3 sequence (DNA): TGCGCCAGCAGAGTGGCGGGGGCTAGCAACTACGAGCAGTACTTC. Translated: CASRVAGASNYEQYF.

The rearrangement uses TRBV27 and TRBJ2-1; no definite D call. The germline CDR1 and CDR2 sequences are MNHEY and SMNVEV (reference sequence). Trimming stripped 8 bases from V and 0 bases from J, with 14 bases between. CDR3 length: 15 residues. The CDR3 protein is CASRMGYLSYNEQFF. In nucleotides, the CDR3 is TGTGCCAGCCGGATGGGCTACCTCTCCTACAATGAGCAGTTCTTC.

In its sample, this clone was seen once. V is TRBV15 and J is TRBJ1-1; unclear D gene. CDR3 length: 14 residues. Germline V gives CDR1 LNHNV, CDR2 YYDKDF (reference sequence). Trimming removed 0 bases from V and 1 base from J, with 6 bases in between. The CDR3 DNA is TGTGCCACCAGCAGAGATAGAGCGAACACTGAAGCTTTCTTT. This translates into CATSRDRANTEAFF.

Details on this clone: The same CDR3 also results from other DNA sequences found in this sample. The CDR3 DNA is TGTGCCAGCAGTTTGATGGGAGTCAGGAGCGATACGCAGTATTTT. This sequence encodes CASSLMGVRSDTQYF. The genes are TRBV5-4 and TRBJ2-3; a weak D match, TRBD2 (5 bases). The CDR3 length is 15 residues. The V end lost 5 bases, the J end lost 6 bases, and 19 bases lay between the germline ends. Germline V gene data show CDR1 as SGHNT and CDR2 as YYREEE (reference sequence).

This sequence joins TRBV5-1 and TRBJ1-6; 7 bases are shared with TRBD1. V dropped 7 bases and J dropped 0; count of bases not matched to a gene: 4. The CDR3 sequence is 15 residues long. The V gene's germline CDR1 is SGHRS and CDR2 YFSETQ. CDR3 loop: CASRQGGSYNSPLHF. Here the CDR3 DNA reads TGCGCCAGCCGACAGGGAGGCTCCTATAATTCACCCCTCCACTTT.

The chain recombines TRBV5-8 with TRBJ2-5; 8 nucleotides align to TRBD2. V was clipped by 0 bases and J by 1 base; unmatched bases: 2. From germline, CDR1 is SGHTS and CDR2 YDEGEE. The CDR3 contains 15 residues. CDR3 DNA: TGTGCCAGCAGCTTGGGGCGGGGGGCCCAAGAGACCCAGTACTTC. It specifies CASSLGRGAQETQYF.

This chain connects TRBV6-1 to TRBJ2-7, with TRBD2 matching 12 bases. From germline, CDR1 is MNHNS and CDR2 SASEGT. The CDR3 totals 13 residues. Trimming removed 6 bases from V and 13 bases from J; junction bases left unmatched: 10. The CDR3 DNA reads as TGTGCCAGCAGCGCGACTAGCGGGGGATCCGGATACTTC. Encoded protein: CASSATSGGSGYF.